This T cell receptor (beta chain) emerged from a study of T-cell memory formation after mild COVID-19. Study details: Across donors, TCR clusters were largely donor specific. General study findings and limits: Cross-reactive memory appears to have joined, as suggested by some responding clones showing up in pre-infection memory. Clones shrinking from day 15 to 85 showed even CD4/CD8 mixes; later expanders tilted CD4+.

This clonotype showed up many times. What it binds is not known. TCRdb redid the calling of the 5' RACE reads with MiXCR, one entry per CDR3 protein. The sample lists about 390,000 distinct CDR3 sequences; about 15% were seen once. CDR3 length: 13 amino acids. With 3 bases removed from V and 6 bases from J, the gap between germline ends came to 9 bases. The material sequenced was PBMCs or a T cell subset sorted from them (not recorded which). The gene calls are TRBV12-3 or TRBV12-4 and TRBJ2-1; D remains unclear. The clonotype was recovered from a man aged 18 to 30 who had mild COVID-19 (a few samples of this study predate the infection). Cell type and time point are not known. The CDR3 protein is CASSFPSGNEQFF. As DNA, the CDR3 is TGTGCCAGCAGTTTCCCCTCGGGCAATGAGCAGTTCTTC.